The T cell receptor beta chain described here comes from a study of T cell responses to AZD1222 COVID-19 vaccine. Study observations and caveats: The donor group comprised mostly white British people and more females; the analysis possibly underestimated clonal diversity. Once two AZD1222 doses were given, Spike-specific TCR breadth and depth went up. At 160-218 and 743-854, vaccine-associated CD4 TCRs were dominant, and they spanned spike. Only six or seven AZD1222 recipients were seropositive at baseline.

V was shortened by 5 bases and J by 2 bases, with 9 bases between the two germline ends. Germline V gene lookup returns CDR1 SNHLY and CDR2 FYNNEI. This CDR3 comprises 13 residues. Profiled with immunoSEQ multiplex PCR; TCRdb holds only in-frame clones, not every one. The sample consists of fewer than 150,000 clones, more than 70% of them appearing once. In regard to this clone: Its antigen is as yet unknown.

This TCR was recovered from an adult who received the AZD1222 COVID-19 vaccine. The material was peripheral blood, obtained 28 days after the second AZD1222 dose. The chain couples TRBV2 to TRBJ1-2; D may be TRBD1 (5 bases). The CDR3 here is CASSQTANYGYTF. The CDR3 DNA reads TGTGCCAGCAGTCAGACAGCAAACTATGGCTACACCTTC.